This T cell receptor (beta chain) was identified in a study of identical twins. One entry per CDR3 protein, called by TCRdb with MiXCR from the 5' RACE reads. The repertoire holds fewer than 900,000 distinct CDR3 sequences, around a sixth seen once, with 13% in the top ten. The germline CDR1 and CDR2 sequences are SGDLS and YYNGEE. The V end was cut by 0 bases, the J end by 6 bases, with 9 bases between. The CDR3 length is 14 residues. The same sample was also used in a study of T cells expressing NK-cell markers. Turning to that study: NKG2C+ dominant clonotype frequencies in several donors were roughly 1.0-7.5% of CD8+ T cells.

The sequenced material came from PBMCs. The chain carries TRBV9 and TRBJ1-4, with D hard to call. The sequence was obtained from a woman in her late teens or twenties in good health. The CDR3 here is CASSVEGLDEKLFF. The CDR3 DNA sequence: TGTGCCAGCAGCGTAGAGGGATTAGATGAAAAACTGTTTTTT.